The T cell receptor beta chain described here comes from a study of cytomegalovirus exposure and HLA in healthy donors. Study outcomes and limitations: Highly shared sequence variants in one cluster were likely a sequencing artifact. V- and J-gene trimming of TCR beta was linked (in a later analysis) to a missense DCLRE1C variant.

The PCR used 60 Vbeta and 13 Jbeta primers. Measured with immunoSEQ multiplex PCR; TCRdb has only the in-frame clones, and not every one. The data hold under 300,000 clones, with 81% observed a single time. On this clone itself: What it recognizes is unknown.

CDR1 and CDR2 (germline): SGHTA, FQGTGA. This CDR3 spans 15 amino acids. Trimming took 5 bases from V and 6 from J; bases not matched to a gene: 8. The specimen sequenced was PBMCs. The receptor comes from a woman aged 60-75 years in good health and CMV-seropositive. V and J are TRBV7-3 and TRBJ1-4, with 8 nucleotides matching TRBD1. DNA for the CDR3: TGTGCCAGCAGCCTCACGGGGACAGGCCATGAAAAACTGTTTTTT. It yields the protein CASSLTGTGHEKLFF.